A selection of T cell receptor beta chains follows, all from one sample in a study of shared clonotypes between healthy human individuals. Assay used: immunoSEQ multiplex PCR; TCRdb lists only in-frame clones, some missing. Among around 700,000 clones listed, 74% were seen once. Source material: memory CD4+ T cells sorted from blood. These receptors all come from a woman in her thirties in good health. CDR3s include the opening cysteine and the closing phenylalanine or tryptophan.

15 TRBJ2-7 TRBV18 CASSPRGWSDYEQYF
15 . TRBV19 CASSIEYSASYEQYF
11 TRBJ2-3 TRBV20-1 CSATEKDTQYF
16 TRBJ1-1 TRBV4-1 CASSPRQVLGDTEAFF
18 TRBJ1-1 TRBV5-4 CASSLDLRQGVGDTEAFF
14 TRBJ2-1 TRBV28 CASSLWRDYNEQFF
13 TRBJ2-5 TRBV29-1 CSAWGRGEETQYF
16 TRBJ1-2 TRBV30 CAWSRTGTGGNYGYTF
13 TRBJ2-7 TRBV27 CASSLRERNEQYF
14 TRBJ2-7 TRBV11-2 CASSQHLGRLEQYF
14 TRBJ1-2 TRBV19 CASSIDLRNYGYTF
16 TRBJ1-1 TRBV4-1 CASSLPKRSLNTEAFF
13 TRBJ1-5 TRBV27 CASRYSAQGPQHF
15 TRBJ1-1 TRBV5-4 CASYDRGVGNTEAFF
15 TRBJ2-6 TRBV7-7 CASSLGGSGANVLTF
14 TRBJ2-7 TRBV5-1 CASSQASGSYEQYF
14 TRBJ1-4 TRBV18 CASTPGQRREKLFF
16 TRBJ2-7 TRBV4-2 CASSQVAPGQGFEQYF
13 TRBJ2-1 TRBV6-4 CASSVRDSQEQFF
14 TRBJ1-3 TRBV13 CASSSRTAGNTIYF
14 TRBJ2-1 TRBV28 CASTLELVGVQQFF
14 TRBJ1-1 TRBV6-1 CASPRGDPNTEAFF
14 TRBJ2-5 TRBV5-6 CASSLTGVRETQYF
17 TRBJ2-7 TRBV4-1 CASSHPAGAAFFYEQYF